The T cell receptor beta chain under discussion was sequenced for a study of cytomegalovirus exposure and HLA in healthy donors. Across the whole study: Both the 100 to 150 validation repertoires and the 600 to 750 first-cohort repertoires used the same platform, as reported by a later analysis. The study's findings and limits: Many donors shared some public TCRs, even though most TCR sequences were rare. Diagnosis of cytomegalovirus status made by the classifier reportedly showed high specificity and sensitivity.

As for this clone: Its antigen is undetermined.

CDR1 SGHKS and CDR2 YYEKEE come from the germline V gene (reference sequence). The CDR3 extends over 15 amino acids. The J segment lost 3 bases and the V segment lost 1 base, leaving 5 bases of the junction unmatched. Profiled with immunoSEQ multiplex PCR; TCRdb holds only in-frame clones, not every one. The sample yields about 220,000 clones, 90% to 95% seen once. The TCR originated in a woman younger than 35 in good health and CMV-seronegative. Sequencing was carried out using PBMCs. The V call is TRBV5-5, the J call TRBJ2-7, with TRBD1 matching over 9 bases. CDR3 sequence (DNA): TGTGCCAGCAGCTTGTGGACAGGGGCATACTACGAGCAGTACTTC. Translating gives CASSLWTGAYYEQYF.